What follows are 9 T cell receptor beta chains derived from one specimen sequenced in a study of beta chain features in type 1 diabetes. cDNA synthesis used the whole RNA isolate, giving expressed TCRB sequences. Clones were read by immunoSEQ multiplex PCR, and TCRdb kept only the in-frame ones, dropping some. Of under 400,000 clones in the sample, roughly 12% are singletons; the top ten hold about 0.017%. The sequencing input was naive CD4+ T cells from blood. Receptors were obtained from a man younger than 30 in good health.

This clone was detected many times. This chain joins TRBV11-2 and TRBJ2-1; no clear D. Trimming pared 0 bases from V and 8 bases from J, leaving 8 bases between. This CDR3 comprises 13 residues. CDR1 and CDR2 from the germline V gene are SGHAT and FQNNGV. CDR3 in amino acids: CASSLDQVHEQFF. The CDR3, as DNA: TGTGCCAGCAGCTTAGACCAGGTCCATGAGCAGTTCTTC.

The chain links TRBV28 to TRBJ1-2; D might be TRBD1 (5 bases). CDR3 length: 14 amino acids. Germline CDR1 reads MDHEN; CDR2 reads SYDVKM. V lost 8 bases and J 2 bases, leaving 15 bases between the germline ends. The CDR3 bases are TGTGCCAGCTCTTGGGGCGGAAAGAACTATGGCTACACCTTC. Residues: CASSWGGKNYGYTF.

The rearrangement links TRBV5-1 to TRBJ2-7; 7 nucleotides line up with TRBD1. J gave up 3 bases and V 4 bases, and 7 bases lay outside the gene matches. CDR1 is SGHRS and CDR2 is YFSETQ in the germline V gene. The CDR3 is 14 residues long. The CDR3 loop reads CASSTSRDSYEQYF. CDR3 sequence (DNA): TGCGCCAGCAGCACGTCCCGGGACAGCTACGAGCAGTACTTC.

In this sample, this clone turned up a few times. This chain connects TRBV4-3 to TRBJ1-4; no definite D call. The CDR3 contains 18 residues. V was shortened by 2 bases and J by 0 bases, with 16 bases between the two germline ends. CDR1 and CDR2 (germline): LGHNA, YSLEER. The CDR3 reads CASSQSHSRTATNEKLFF. The CDR3 region has the DNA TGCGCCAGCAGCCAATCACACTCACGGACTGCAACTAATGAAAAACTGTTTTTT.

This chain connects TRBV11-1 to TRBJ2-1, with 10 bases matching TRBD2. V lost 4 bases and J lost 8; bases outside the gene matches: 8. Germline lookup yields CDR1 SGHAT and CDR2 FQDESV (reference sequence). This CDR3 contains 15 residues. In DNA, the CDR3 is TGTGCCAGCAGCTCGGCGCTAGCGGGAGTGTATGAGCAGTTCTTC. Residues: CASSSALAGVYEQFF.

About this clone itself: One end of the junction is discordant with germline, which a read error may explain. The gene calls are TRBV29-1 and TRBJ1-1; no reliable D call. Germline V gives CDR1 SQVTM, CDR2 ANQGSEA. The CDR3 is 15 residues long. The CDR3 sequence: CSVGEGRLVKTEAFF. For the CDR3, the DNA is TGCAGCGTTGGGGAGGGTCGCCTCGTGAAGACTGAAGCTTTCTTT.

This clone was seen a few times. A read error may produce the germline difference seen at one junction end. V and J are TRBV7-2 and TRBJ2-1; D perhaps matches TRBD2 (6 bases). CDR1 is SGHTA and CDR2 is FQGNSA in the germline V gene. The CDR3 has 14 amino acids. CDR3 protein: CASTPARSGTELLF. The CDR3 nucleotides are TGTGCCAGCACCCCAGCCCGATCCGGGACTGAGCTCCTCTTC.

The chain joins TRBV28 to TRBJ2-2; 11 bases agree with TRBD2. With 5 bases clipped from V and 2 bases from J, the junction kept 4 bases outside the gene matches. Germline V gene lookup returns CDR1 MDHEN and CDR2 SYDVKM. The CDR3 totals 16 residues. CDR3 sequence (DNA): TGTGCCAGCAGTCCTGGGACTAGCGGAAACACCGGGGAGCTGTTTTTT. Translation: CASSPGTSGNTGELFF.

This clone was seen only a few times. V and J are TRBV10-3 and TRBJ2-7, with 8 bases identical to TRBD1. The V and J ends lost 4 bases and 3 bases, in that order; junction bases with no gene match: 8. Germline assignment: CDR1 ENHRY and CDR2 SYGVKD. The CDR3 runs to 15 residues. The DNA of the CDR3 is TGTGCCATCAGTGGGTCAGGGGGCCGGAACTACGAGCAGTACTTC. Translation gives CAISGSGGRNYEQYF.